One and the same sample provided the 27 T cell receptor beta chains below, sequenced in a study of T-cell reconstitution after alpha-beta-depleted transplantation in children. Construction of the TCRbeta library involved unique molecular identifiers. TCRdb reprocessed the PCR reads via MiXCR and lists one record per CDR3 protein. The sample holds approximately 1,000,000 distinct CDR3 sequences, roughly 29% seen once. Sequenced material: PBMCs, mostly from graft donor cells, taken 360 days after TCRalphabeta/CD19-depleted stem cell transplant. Receptors were obtained from a boy less than two years old who had a stem cell transplant for SCID, so the T cells may come from the graft donor.

The chain's CDR3 is CASSLARMAGGAGDIQYF. The CDR3 DNA reads as TGCGCCAGCAGCTTGGCCCGAATGGCGGGAGGGGCTGGGGACATTCAGTACTTC. The chain couples TRBV5-1 to TRBJ2-4; TRBD2 matches at 9 bases. Trimming took 0 bases from V and 8 from J; bases not matched to a gene: 15. The CDR3 runs 18 residues. Germline-derived CDR1 and CDR2 are SGHRS and YFSETQ.

This clonotype has more than one count but fewer than ten. The chain joins TRBV5-1 to TRBJ2-2, with unresolved D. This CDR3 has 14 amino acids. Germline V gene data show CDR1 as SGHRS and CDR2 as YFSETQ. Trimming left V 2 bases short and J 3 bases short, with 8 bases between. The CDR3 here is CASSFPADTGELFF. CDR3 DNA: TGCGCCAGCAGCTTCCCGGCGGACACCGGGGAGCTGTTTTTT.

This clonotype showed up just a few times. V usage is TRBV24-1 and J usage is TRBJ1-2; tentatively, D is TRBD1 (6 bases). Trimming shortened V by 2 bases and J by 0 bases, and 18 bases separated the two germline ends. This CDR3 has 18 amino acids. Germline loops: CDR1 KGHDR, CDR2 SFDVKD. The CDR3 spells CATSDSGHPLGTNYGYTF. The CDR3 DNA is TGTGCCACCAGTGATTCGGGACACCCCTTGGGAACTAACTATGGCTACACCTTC.

This clonotype has a handful of counts. V gene TRBV27 combines with J gene TRBJ2-5, with 8 bases that match TRBD1. Germline V CDR1 and CDR2: MNHEY, SMNVEV (reference sequence). Losses at the gene ends were 9 bases for V and 5 bases for J; bases not matched to a gene: 8. The CDR3 runs 13 residues. The CDR3 loop is CASRTGKSETQYF. In DNA form, the CDR3 reads TGTGCCAGTCGGACAGGGAAATCGGAGACCCAGTACTTC.

This clonotype was detected a few times. The chain couples TRBV20-1 to TRBJ2-1, with D possibly TRBD1 on 6 matching bases. Germline CDR1 is DFQATT and CDR2 is SNEGSKA (reference sequence). The CDR3 is 16 residues long. Trimming took off 0 bases at V and 2 bases at J, with 14 bases between the two ends. CDR3 region: CSARDRTARTYNEQFF. The CDR3 DNA follows: TGCAGTGCTAGAGATCGGACAGCACGGACCTACAATGAGCAGTTCTTC.

The gene calls are TRBV28 and TRBJ1-4, with D uncertain. V was cut by 3 bases and J by 7 bases, with 12 bases left in between. This CDR3 region has 14 residues. CDR1 is MDHEN, CDR2 SYDVKM, per germline. The CDR3 sequence: CASSFEAVTEKLFF. The CDR3 nucleotides are TGTGCCAGCAGTTTCGAGGCGGTTACTGAAAAACTGTTTTTT.

The CDR3: CASSSIFSGTGLRGVSYEQYF. In nucleotides, the CDR3 is TGTGCCAGCAGTTCCATTTTCTCCGGGACAGGGCTAAGGGGGGTGTCCTACGAGCAGTACTTC. The chain has TRBV28 and TRBJ2-7, with 9 positions matching TRBD1. The CDR3 runs to 21 residues. Per the germline V gene, CDR1 is MDHEN and CDR2 is SYDVKM. V lost 4 bases and J lost 1; bases outside the gene matches: 23. The full variable domain, its missing parts supplied by reference TRBV28 and TRBJ2-7, is DVKVTQSSRYLVKRTGEKVFLECVQDMDHENMFWYRQDPGLGLRLIYFSYDVKMKEKGDIPEGYSVSREKKERFSLILESASTNQTSMYLCASSSIFSGTGLRGVSYEQYFGPGTRLTVT.

The chain recombines TRBV7-3 with TRBJ2-1, with D possibly matching TRBD2 (5 bases). Trimming removed 0 bases at V and 2 bases at J, with 8 bases between. The CDR3 runs 15 residues. CDR1 and CDR2 from the germline V gene are SGHTA and FQGTGA. DNA of the CDR3: TGTGCCAGCAGCTTAACCCCCGGGACCTACAATGAGCAGTTCTTC. This codes for CASSLTPGTYNEQFF.

V is TRBV28 and J is TRBJ2-5, with 8 nucleotides matching TRBD2. This CDR3 spans 16 amino acids. Per germline, CDR1 MDHEN and CDR2 SYDVKM. The V and J ends lost 5 bases and 2 bases, in that order; junction bases with no gene match: 10. The CDR3 coding sequence is TGTGCCAGCAGTCTTCCGGGGTCGGGGGGGCAAGAGACCCAGTACTTC. It codes for CASSLPGSGGQETQYF.

This chain uses TRBV5-1 with TRBJ2-1; D may be TRBD1 (6 bases). Germline V gives CDR1 SGHRS, CDR2 YFSETQ. This CDR3 has 15 amino acids. V lost 2 bases and J lost 6, with 15 bases in between. The CDR3 is CASSFGDTLSNEQFF. The CDR3, as DNA: TGCGCCAGCAGCTTCGGGGACACCCTTTCCAATGAGCAGTTCTTC.

In nucleotides, the CDR3 is TGTGCCAGCAGACTACCGACAGTCAACTATGGCTACACCTTC. It translates to CASRLPTVNYGYTF. The V and J genes are TRBV6-2 or TRBV6-3 and TRBJ1-2; maybe TRBD1 (5 bases). The CDR3 sequence is 14 residues long. V was pared by 6 bases and J by 2 bases, with 13 bases between. Germline CDR1 MNHEY, CDR2 SVGEGT.

This clonotype was observed a few times. This chain uses TRBV4-2 with TRBJ1-1, with a possible D match to TRBD1 (6 bases). Germline loops: CDR1 LGHNA, CDR2 YNFKEQ. Between the trimmed V and J ends, which lost 10 bases and 1 base, there was a span of 10 bases. This CDR3 contains 12 residues. CDR3 sequence reads: CATTGKNTEAFF. CDR3 DNA: TGTGCCACCACAGGGAAGAACACTGAAGCTTTCTTT.

This clonotype was found a few times. The CDR3 DNA reads TGTGCCATCAGGACGACCATGAACACTGAAGCTTTCTTT. It encodes CAIRTTMNTEAFF. The chain is built from TRBV10-3 and TRBJ1-1, with D uncertain. Trimming cost V 6 bases and J 0 bases, with 8 bases left between them. The germline V gene encodes CDR1 ENHRY and CDR2 SYGVKD. The CDR3 is made up of 13 amino acids.

The chain recombines TRBV12-5 with TRBJ2-2, with 7 bases fitting TRBD2. After removal of 2 bases from V and 5 bases from J, the junction contained 11 bases not matched to a gene. The CDR3 sequence is 17 residues long. Germline lookup yields CDR1 LGHNT and CDR2 FRNRAP. Written as DNA, the CDR3 is TGTGCTAGTGGTTTGACAGTATTGGGGGGGAGGACCGGGGAGCTGTTTTTT. This translates into CASGLTVLGGRTGELFF. Combining the CDR3 with reference TRBV12-5 and TRBJ2-2 gives the whole variable domain DARVTQTPRHKVTEMGQEVTMRCQPILGHNTVFWYRQTMMQGLELLAYFRNRAPLDDSGMPKDRFSAEMPDATLATLKIQPSEPRDSAVYFCASGLTVLGGRTGELFFGEGSRLTVL.

The chain combines TRBV12-3 or TRBV12-4 with TRBJ2-7, with TRBD2 matching 7 bases. With V trimmed by 7 bases and J by 0 bases, 6 bases remained unmatched. The CDR3 is 14 amino acids. The CDR3 region is CASKTAGISYEQYF. CDR3 in DNA: TGTGCCAGCAAAACAGCGGGGATCTCCTACGAGCAGTACTTC.

The V and J genes are TRBV5-1 and TRBJ2-6; D is unclear. Trimming took 3 bases from V and 0 from J, leaving 10 bases between them. Germline V gene lookup returns CDR1 SGHRS and CDR2 YFSETQ. CDR3 size: 16 residues. This chain's CDR3 is CASSWTYSSGANVLTF. DNA for the CDR3: TGCGCCAGCAGCTGGACGTATAGCTCTGGGGCCAACGTCCTGACTTTC.

This chain joins TRBV7-9 and TRBJ1-1, with unresolved D. The CDR3 totals 16 residues. V was trimmed by 2 bases and J by 14 bases, leaving 27 bases between them. Germline V gene lookup returns CDR1 SEHNR and CDR2 FQNEAQ (reference sequence). CDR3: CASSLILWREHLPGFF. The CDR3 nucleotides read TGTGCCAGCAGCTTAATCCTTTGGAGAGAACACTTACCGGGGTTCTTT.

This clonotype was counted a few times. The chain uses TRBV12-3 or TRBV12-4 and TRBJ1-1, with a tentative D call TRBD1 (6 bases). V was pared by 6 bases and J by 5 bases, with 16 bases between. This CDR3 is built from 14 residues. This CDR3 is CASRKSQGRTEAFF. Here the CDR3 DNA reads TGTGCCAGCAGAAAGTCACAGGGACGGACTGAAGCTTTCTTT.

This clonotype has only a few counts. The rearrangement uses TRBV7-3 and TRBJ2-5; 9 nucleotides line up with TRBD1. CDR1 is SGHTA, CDR2 FQGTGA, per germline. The CDR3 consists of 18 residues. After removal of 4 bases from V and 2 bases from J, the junction contained 14 bases not matched to a gene. CDR3 in amino acids: CASSCLPGQGERQETQYF. The CDR3 region has the DNA TGTGCCAGCAGCTGTCTCCCGGGACAGGGAGAGCGGCAAGAGACCCAGTACTTC.

The V gene is TRBV6-5, the J gene TRBJ1-5; no firm D call. Germline CDR1 reads MNHEY; CDR2 reads SVGAGI. CDR3 length: 15 amino acids. V was shortened by 0 bases and J by 4 bases, with 10 bases between the two germline ends. CDR3 sequence (DNA): TGTGCCAGCAGTTACTCCCCCGGGGTTAATCAGCCCCAGCATTTT. Translated, it gives CASSYSPGVNQPQHF.

J is TRBJ1-5 and V is TRBV12-3 or TRBV12-4; D gene uncertain. Trimming left V 7 bases short and J 3 bases short, with 19 bases between. This CDR3 spans 16 amino acids. CDR3 nucleotide sequence: TGTGCCAGCACCCTTCAAGGGCGCCTGAACAATCAGCCCCAGCATTTT. Protein product: CASTLQGRLNNQPQHF.

The chain has TRBV7-2 and TRBJ2-3; TRBD2 might be the D (5 bases). Germline V gene lookup returns CDR1 SGHTA and CDR2 FQGNSA. CDR3 size: 14 residues. The germline V and J ends were trimmed by 5 bases and 2 bases, with 11 bases remaining between them. The DNA for the CDR3 is TGTGCCAGCAGCGGGAGCGTAACCACAGATACGCAGTATTTT. Its translation is CASSGSVTTDTQYF.

The chain carries TRBV12-3 or TRBV12-4 and TRBJ2-1; D might be TRBD1 (6 bases). CDR3 length equals 15 residues. V lost 4 bases, J lost 3 bases, and 13 bases lay in between. The CDR3 region is CASSSGDTSYNEQFF. The CDR3 DNA reads TGTGCCAGCAGTTCCGGGGACACAAGCTACAATGAGCAGTTCTTC.

The chain employs TRBV7-2 and TRBJ2-3, with TRBD2 identical over 10 bases. After removal of 3 bases from V and 2 bases from J, the junction contained 8 bases not matched to a gene. The CDR3 has 17 residues. The germline gives CDR1 SGHTA, CDR2 FQGNSA. DNA for the CDR3: TGTGCCAGCAGCTTCCATCCTAGCGGGGGCCCCACAGATACGCAGTATTTT. It yields the protein CASSFHPSGGPTDTQYF.

This clonotype was seen a few times. The chain has TRBV27 and TRBJ1-1; TRBD1 aligns across 8 bases. V lost 5 bases, J lost 4 bases, and 9 bases stayed unmatched. Germline lookup yields CDR1 MNHEY and CDR2 SMNVEV (reference sequence). The CDR3 contains 15 residues. The CDR3 region has the DNA TGTGCCAGCAGTGTACAGACAGGGGTGGGCACTGAAGCTTTCTTT. Translating it yields CASSVQTGVGTEAFF.

J is TRBJ2-5 and V is TRBV3-1; 8 bases are shared with TRBD2. Germline values: CDR1 LGHDT, CDR2 YNNKEL (reference sequence). CDR3 size: 15 residues. Germline trimming cut 4 bases from V and 5 bases from J; bases unmatched to any gene: 9. CDR3 DNA: TGTGCCAGCAGCCCCGCGGGGGGCGCTTCGGAGACCCAGTACTTC. This codes for CASSPAGGASETQYF.

This chain uses TRBV25-1 with TRBJ2-1, with a possible D match to TRBD1 (6 bases). The CDR3 has 14 amino acids. The germline gives CDR1 MGHDK, CDR2 SYGVNS. Trimming left V 10 bases short and J 3 bases short, with 16 bases between. The CDR3 DNA sequence: TGTGCCACCATCCCGACAGGCTACTACAATGAGCAGTTCTTC. As protein: CATIPTGYYNEQFF.